These 4 T cell receptor beta chains share one sample of origin, sequenced in a study of glioma-infiltrating T cells. TCR alpha and beta CDR3 regions were amplified from RNA using iRepertoire nested multiplex PCR. In TCRdb, the multiplex PCR reads were re-called with MiXCR into one record per CDR3 protein. This repertoire shows about 400,000 distinct CDR3 sequences, approximately 42% found once; its top ten account for approximately 12%. Sequences were obtained from glioma tissue, nonneoplastic brain tissue, or PBMCs (not recorded which). Every receptor here comes from a human donor with low-grade glioma or glioblastoma, undergoing nonglioma brain surgery, or in good health (not recorded which).

This clonotype was observed a single time. One end of the junction is discordant with germline, which a read error may explain. The V gene is TRBV7-9, the J gene TRBJ1-2; 9 nucleotides match TRBD1. The germline V gene encodes CDR1 SEHNR and CDR2 FQNEAQ (reference sequence). CDR3 length: 14 amino acids. The CDR3 reads CESRHGTGRYGYTF. The CDR3 coding sequence is TGCGAAAGCAGACATGGGACAGGGCGGTATGGCTACACCTTC.

The rearrangement uses TRBV20-1 and TRBJ2-7; perhaps TRBD1 as D (6 bases). Trimming removed 6 bases at V and 5 bases at J, with 17 bases between. Germline lookup yields CDR1 DFQATT and CDR2 SNEGSKA (reference sequence). The CDR3 extends over 13 amino acids. CDR3 nucleotide sequence: TGCAGTGCCAAGAGGGCAGGGGTCGACGAGCAGTACTTC. It codes for CSAKRAGVDEQYF.

This clonotype was seen ten or more times. This chain joins TRBV20-1 and TRBJ1-1, with 7 bases lining up with TRBD1. With 3 bases clipped from V and 6 bases from J, the junction kept 13 bases outside the gene matches. This CDR3 region has 15 residues. Germline V gene lookup returns CDR1 DFQATT and CDR2 SNEGSKA (reference sequence). The chain's CDR3 is CSASSPGRGHSEAFF. The CDR3 bases are TGCAGTGCTAGTAGCCCGGGGAGGGGGCACTCTGAAGCTTTCTTT.

This clonotype was counted only a few times. The rearrangement joins TRBV10-3 to TRBJ1-3; TRBD1 aligns across 8 bases. Germline CDR1 and CDR2: ENHRY and SYGVKD. This CDR3 spans 15 amino acids. V trimming: 2 bases; J trimming: 4 bases; junction bases outside the gene matches: 4. In DNA form, the CDR3 reads TGTGCCATCAGTGAGGCAGGGACAGGAGGAAACACCATATATTTT. Translation gives CAISEAGTGGNTIYF.